This is a list of T cell receptor beta chains from one sample in a study of blood T cell repertoires in COVID-19. Generated by immunoSEQ multiplex PCR, the TCRdb table keeps only in-frame clones and is missing some. The sample holds some 97,000 clones, around nine tenths seen once. Material for sequencing was peripheral blood. The source is a man between 50 and 59 years old with acute or convalescent COVID-19. CDR3s include the opening cysteine and the closing phenylalanine or tryptophan. Fields, in order: V gene, J gene, clone size, D gene, CDR3 DNA, CDR3 protein. A D gene is named only where the DNA matches it firmly. The size field is filled for only some rows; it gives once, few, many or a size class.

TRBV2	TRBJ1-1	.	.	TGTGCCAGCAGTGTCCCAGGGCAGTATACTGAAGCTTTCTTT	CASSVPGQYTEAFF
TRBV7-6	TRBJ1-2	.	TRBD1	TGTGCCAGCAGCCCAGGGACAGGGTCGGGCTACACCTTC	CASSPGTGSGYTF
TRBV7-2	TRBJ2-7	.	TRBD2	TGTGCCAGCACCCTAAGTTTTGGACTAGCGGCCGAGCAGTACTTC	CASTLSFGLAAEQYF
TRBV6-1	TRBJ1-1	once	.	TGTGCCAGCAGTGACCAGGGAGGCACTGAAGCTTTCTTT	CASSDQGGTEAFF
TRBV15	TRBJ2-6	.	TRBD2	TGTGCCACCAGCAGAGATTTAAATTTCGGACTAGTAATGGCTGGGGCCAACGTCCTGACTTTC	CATSRDLNFGLVMAGANVLTF
TRBV7-2	TRBJ2-7	.	TRBD2	TGTGCCAGCAGCTTACGGGTCCAGACTAGCGGGATTAACGACGAGCAGTACTTC	CASSLRVQTSGINDEQYF
TRBV5-6	TRBJ1-3	.	TRBD1	TGTGCCAGCAGCACTTACAGGGGAATAGATTCTGGAAACACCATATATTTT	CASSTYRGIDSGNTIYF
TRBV7-9	TRBJ1-1	.	TRBD1	TGTGCCAGCAGCAAGGGACAGGGTATGAACACTGAAGCTTTCTTT	CASSKGQGMNTEAFF
TRBV7-9	TRBJ1-1	.	.	TGTGCCAGCAGCTCGCCGGGACTTCTGAACACTGAAGCTTTCTTT	CASSSPGLLNTEAFF
TRBV2	TRBJ2-3	.	TRBD2	TGTGCCAGCACCCCGACTAGCGGGAGGTCAGATACGCAGTATTTT	CASTPTSGRSDTQYF
TRBV4-2	TRBJ1-1	few	TRBD1	TGTGCCAGCAGCCAAGCGGGACAGCCGAACACTGAAGCTTTCTTT	CASSQAGQPNTEAFF
TRBV2	TRBJ2-5	.	TRBD2	TGTGCCAGCAGCGCCGAGAGGGCGGGAGGGGGAGAGACCCAGTACTTC	CASSAERAGGGETQYF
TRBV27	TRBJ1-2	few	TRBD1	TGTGCCAGCAGTTCCCCGGGACAGACAATTTATGGCTACACCTTC	CASSSPGQTIYGYTF
TRBV5-5	TRBJ1-1	.	.	TGTGCCAGCAGCTTGGGGGCAGGGCACACTGAAGCTTTCTTT	CASSLGAGHTEAFF
TRBV4-3	TRBJ1-2	few	.	TGCGCCAGCAGCCAAGTCTTAGCGCAGGCCACCTATGGCTACACCTTC	CASSQVLAQATYGYTF
TRBV6-4	TRBJ2-7	.	TRBD2	TGTGCCAGCAGCCGACTAGCGGGAGGAGAGCAGTACTTC	CASSRLAGGEQYF
TRBV18	TRBJ1-4	.	.	TGTGCCAGCTCGGAGGGGATGGCTAATGAAAAACTGTTTTTT	CASSEGMANEKLFF
TRBV21-1	TRBJ1-5	.	.	TGTGCCAGCAGCAACCGGGATAGCAATCAGCCCCAGCATTTT	CASSNRDSNQPQHF
TRBV18	TRBJ1-1	once	.	TGTGCCAGCTCACCAAAAAAAGCAGATCTGGGCACCCTTCCCCTACAAGCTTTCTTT	CASSPKKADLGTLPLQAFF
TRBV7-9	TRBJ1-1	.	.	TGTGCCAGCAGCTTAGGGACAGACACTGAAGCTTTCTTT	CASSLGTDTEAFF
TRBV4-1	TRBJ2-2	.	.	TGCGCCAGCAGTCAGACAGGTACCGGGGAGCTGTTTTTT	CASSQTGTGELFF
TRBV5-4	TRBJ2-1	.	TRBD2	TGTGCCAGCAGTCGGACTAGCCTTACCTACAATGAGCAGTTCTTC	CASSRTSLTYNEQFF
TRBV4-1	TRBJ2-7	.	TRBD2	TGCGCCAGCAGTCGGACTAGCGGGAAGGACGAGCAGTACTTC	CASSRTSGKDEQYF
TRBV19	TRBJ2-1	once	TRBD2	TGTGCCAGTAGTAAGACTAGCGGGAGAGGTAATGAGCAGTTCTTC	CASSKTSGRGNEQFF
TRBV4-1	TRBJ2-1	.	TRBD1	TGCGCCAGCTCCGCGAGGGGGCGGGTCTCCTACAATGAGCAGTTCTTC	CASSARGRVSYNEQFF
TRBV10-3	TRBJ2-5	.	.	TGTGCCATCAGCCAGGGGTCGGGGGGCCAAGAGACCCAGTACTTC	CAISQGSGGQETQYF
TRBV6-5	TRBJ1-4	few	.	TGTGCCTCCCGAGGGGGGGGAGAAAGGGAGGAACTGTTTTTT	CASRGGGEREELFF
TRBV20-1	TRBJ2-1	.	TRBD2	TGCAGTGCTAGTGCCCTAGAGGGAGGGCCGTGGGAGCAGTTCTTC	CSASALEGGPWEQFF
TRBV6-5	TRBJ1-1	.	.	TGTGCCACCAATCGGGGGGTTGATGAAGCTTTCTTT	CATNRGVDEAFF
TRBV5-1	TRBJ1-2	.	.	TGCGCCAGCAGCCTCCCGGACAGCCCCTCGGGGGGCTACACCTTC	CASSLPDSPSGGYTF
TRBV2	TRBJ2-5	.	TRBD2	TGTGCCAGCAGCCCTGCGGGACTAGCGGATCAAGAGACCCAGTACTTC	CASSPAGLADQETQYF
TRBV19	TRBJ2-7	.	.	TGTGCCAGTAGTATAGGACAGGATACCTACGAGCAGTACTTC	CASSIGQDTYEQYF
TRBV5-1	TRBJ1-5	.	.	TGCGCCAGCAGCTTGTCCGGGGGGAAGAATCAGCCCCAGCATTTT	CASSLSGGKNQPQHF
TRBV27	TRBJ1-5	.	.	TGTGCCAGCAGTCCCCTTCTGGACATCAATCAGCCCCAGCATTTT	CASSPLLDINQPQHF
TRBV18	TRBJ1-1	.	TRBD1	TGTGCCAGCTCCGACACAGGGGGCAGGACTGAAGCTTTCTTT	CASSDTGGRTEAFF
TRBV11-2	TRBJ2-5	.	TRBD1	TGTGCCAGCAGCTTCAGGAGACAGGGGCACCAAGAGACCCAGTACTTC	CASSFRRQGHQETQYF
TRBV10-3	TRBJ1-3	.	.	TGTGCCATCAGTGATAGCACAGGGACTGGAAACACCATATATTTT	CAISDSTGTGNTIYF
TRBV11-3	TRBJ2-1	.	.	TGTGCCAGCAGCATCGTGGCAGTGGGGACTTACAATGAGCAGTTCTTC	CASSIVAVGTYNEQFF
TRBV21-1	TRBJ2-7	.	.	TGTGCCAGCAGCAAAGGGAAGCCTCGTTCTAAGATCGGGGCCTACGAGCAGTACTTC	CASSKGKPRSKIGAYEQYF
TRBV11-2	TRBJ2-7	.	.	TGTGCCAGCAGCTCATTGACAGGCTACGAGCAGTACTTC	CASSSLTGYEQYF
TRBV3-1/TRBV3-2	TRBJ2-3	.	TRBD2	TGTGCCAGCAGCCTAGCGGGAGGGTTCACAGATACGCAGTATTTT	CASSLAGGFTDTQYF